This TCR beta chain was observed in a study of neurological immune-mediated disorders. Study-level results: Levels of TCR clonal expansion peaked in HTLV-1-associated myelopathy and reached their lowest in multiple sclerosis, under those of healthy controls.

Time point reported: technical triplicate 2. One entry per CDR3 protein, called by TCRdb with MiXCR from the 5' RACE reads. The sample has more than 30,000 distinct CDR3 sequences, about an eighth seen once. At least ten counts were recorded for this clonotype. Its antigen is unknown. V was pared by 2 bases and J by 7 bases, with 9 bases between. Germline CDR1 and CDR2: MNHNS and SASEGT. CDR3 size: 13 residues. The clonotype originates from a female donor with HTLV-1-associated myelopathy (HAM/TSP). The sequenced material came from CD4+ T cells from blood. This chain uses TRBV6-1 with TRBJ1-3, with D hard to call. The CDR3 protein is CASSEILGNTIYF. In DNA, the CDR3 is TGTGCCAGCAGTGAAATCCTTGGGAACACCATATATTTT.